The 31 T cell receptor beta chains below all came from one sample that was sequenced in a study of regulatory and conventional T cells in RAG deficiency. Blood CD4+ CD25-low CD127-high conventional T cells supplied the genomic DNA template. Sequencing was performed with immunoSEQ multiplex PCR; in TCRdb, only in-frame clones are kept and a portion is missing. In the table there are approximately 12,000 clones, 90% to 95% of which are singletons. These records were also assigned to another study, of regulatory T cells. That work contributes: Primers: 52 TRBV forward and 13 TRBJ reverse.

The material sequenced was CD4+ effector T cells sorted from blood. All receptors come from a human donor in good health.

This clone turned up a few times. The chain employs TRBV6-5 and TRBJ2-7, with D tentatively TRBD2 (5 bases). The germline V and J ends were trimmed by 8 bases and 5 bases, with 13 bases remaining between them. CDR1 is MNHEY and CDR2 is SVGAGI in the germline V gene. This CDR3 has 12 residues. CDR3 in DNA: TGTGCCAGCGGGGTCCGGGGTGACGAGCAGTACTTC. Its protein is CASGVRGDEQYF.

The CDR3 loop is CASSLASTLIDPGGYTF. The CDR3 DNA sequence: TGTGCCAGCAGCTTAGCGTCCACGTTGATAGACCCAGGAGGCTACACCTTC. The chain links TRBV7-3 to TRBJ1-2; D is ambiguous. CDR3 length equals 17 residues. Per germline, CDR1 SGHTA and CDR2 FQGTGA. Trimming removed 2 bases at V and 8 bases at J, with 24 bases between.

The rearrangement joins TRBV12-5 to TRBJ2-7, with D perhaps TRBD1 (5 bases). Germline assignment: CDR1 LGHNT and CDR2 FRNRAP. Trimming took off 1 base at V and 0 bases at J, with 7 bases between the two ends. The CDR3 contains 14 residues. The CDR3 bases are TGTGCTAGTGGTTTGGGACAGCACTCCTACGAGCAGTACTTC. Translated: CASGLGQHSYEQYF.

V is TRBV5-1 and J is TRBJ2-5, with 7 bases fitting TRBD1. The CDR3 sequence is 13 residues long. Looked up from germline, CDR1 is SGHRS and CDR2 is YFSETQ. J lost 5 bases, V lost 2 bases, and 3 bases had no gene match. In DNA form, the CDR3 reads TGCGCCAGCAGCTTAGGGGGCCGGGAGACCCAGTACTTC. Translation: CASSLGGRETQYF. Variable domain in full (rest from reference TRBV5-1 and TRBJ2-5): KAGVTQTPRYLIKTRGQQVTLSCSPISGHRSVSWYQQTPGQGLQFLFEYFSETQRNKGNFPGRFSGRQFSNSRSEMNVSTLELGDSALYLCASSLGGRETQYFGPGTRLLVL.

The CDR3 sequence is CASSLSEGVTNEKLFF. CDR3 sequence (DNA): TGCGCCAGCAGCTTGTCGGAGGGTGTAACTAATGAAAAACTGTTTTTT. This chain connects TRBV5-1 to TRBJ1-4, with D unresolved. Germline loops: CDR1 SGHRS, CDR2 YFSETQ. The V and J ends lost 1 base and 1 base respectively, with 11 bases between them. The CDR3 contains 16 residues.

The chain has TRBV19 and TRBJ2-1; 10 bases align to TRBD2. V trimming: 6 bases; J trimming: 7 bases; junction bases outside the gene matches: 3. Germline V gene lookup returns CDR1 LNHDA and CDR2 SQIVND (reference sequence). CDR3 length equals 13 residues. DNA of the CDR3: TGTGCCAGTAGAGCGGGAGGGAGAAATGAGCAGTTCTTC. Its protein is CASRAGGRNEQFF.

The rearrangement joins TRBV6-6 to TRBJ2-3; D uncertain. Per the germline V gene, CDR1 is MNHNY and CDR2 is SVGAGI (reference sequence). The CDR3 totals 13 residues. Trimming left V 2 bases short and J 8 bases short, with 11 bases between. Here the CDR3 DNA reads TGTGCCAGCAGTTACGTCGGTCAAGGTACGCAGTATTTT. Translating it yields CASSYVGQGTQYF.

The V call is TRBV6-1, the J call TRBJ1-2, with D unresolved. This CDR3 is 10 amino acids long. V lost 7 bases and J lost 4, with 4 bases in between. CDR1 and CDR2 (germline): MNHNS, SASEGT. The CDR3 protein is CASNLYGYTF. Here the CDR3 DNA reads TGTGCCAGCAATCTCTATGGCTACACCTTC.

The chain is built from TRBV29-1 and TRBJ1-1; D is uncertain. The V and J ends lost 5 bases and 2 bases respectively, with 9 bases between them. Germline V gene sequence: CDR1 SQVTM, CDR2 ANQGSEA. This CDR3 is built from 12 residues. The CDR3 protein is CSVRWGNTEAFF. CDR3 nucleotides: TGCAGCGTTAGGTGGGGTAACACTGAAGCTTTCTTT.

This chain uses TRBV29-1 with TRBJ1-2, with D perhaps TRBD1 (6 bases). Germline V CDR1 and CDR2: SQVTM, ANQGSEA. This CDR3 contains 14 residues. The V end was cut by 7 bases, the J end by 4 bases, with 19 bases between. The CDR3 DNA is TGCAGCGAAGTGTCCAGGACAGCCGGCTATGGCTACACCTTC. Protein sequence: CSEVSRTAGYGYTF.

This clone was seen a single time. This CDR3 reads CASSVESGTAPGLGYTF. DNA of the CDR3: TGTGCCAGCAGCGTAGAGAGCGGGACAGCCCCGGGTCTTGGCTACACCTTC. The rearrangement joins TRBV9 to TRBJ1-2; 7 bases align to TRBD1. The CDR3 consists of 17 residues. Germline loops: CDR1 SGDLS, CDR2 YYNGEE. After removal of 0 bases from V and 7 bases from J, the junction contained 15 bases not matched to a gene.

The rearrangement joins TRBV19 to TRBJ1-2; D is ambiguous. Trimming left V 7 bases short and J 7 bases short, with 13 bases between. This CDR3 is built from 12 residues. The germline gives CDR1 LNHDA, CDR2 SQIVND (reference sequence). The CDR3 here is CASKSGSGGYTF. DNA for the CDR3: TGTGCCAGTAAGAGTGGGTCGGGTGGCTACACCTTC.

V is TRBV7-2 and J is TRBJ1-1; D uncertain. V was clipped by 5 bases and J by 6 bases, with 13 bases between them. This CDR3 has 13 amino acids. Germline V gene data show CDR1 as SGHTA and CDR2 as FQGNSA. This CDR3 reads CASSLRIAPEAFF. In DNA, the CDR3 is TGTGCCAGCAGCCTACGAATAGCCCCTGAAGCTTTCTTT.

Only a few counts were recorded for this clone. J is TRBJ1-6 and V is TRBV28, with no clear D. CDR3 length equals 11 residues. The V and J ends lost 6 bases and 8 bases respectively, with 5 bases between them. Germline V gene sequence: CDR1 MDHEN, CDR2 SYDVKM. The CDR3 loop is CASSSHSPLHF. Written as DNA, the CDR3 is TGTGCCAGCAGCTCTCATTCACCCCTCCACTTT.

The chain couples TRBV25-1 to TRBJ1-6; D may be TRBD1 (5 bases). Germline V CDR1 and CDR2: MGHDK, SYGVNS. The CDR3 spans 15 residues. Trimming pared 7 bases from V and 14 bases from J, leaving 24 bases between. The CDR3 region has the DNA TGTGCCAGCACTGCCCCGGGGGACGTATTGCCCACCCTCCACTTT. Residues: CASTAPGDVLPTLHF.

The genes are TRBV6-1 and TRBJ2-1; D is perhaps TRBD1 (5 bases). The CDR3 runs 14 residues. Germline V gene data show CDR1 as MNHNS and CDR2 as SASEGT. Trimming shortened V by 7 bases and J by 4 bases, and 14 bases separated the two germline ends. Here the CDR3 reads CASKTEAFYNEQFF. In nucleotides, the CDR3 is TGTGCCAGCAAGACAGAAGCTTTTTACAATGAGCAGTTCTTC.

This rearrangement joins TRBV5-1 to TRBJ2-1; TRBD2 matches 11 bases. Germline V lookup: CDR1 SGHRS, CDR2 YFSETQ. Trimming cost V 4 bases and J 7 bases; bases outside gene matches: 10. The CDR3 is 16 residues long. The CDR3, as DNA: TGCGCCAGCAGCGCGGATCCGGGACTAGCGGCAAATGAGCAGTTCTTC. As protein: CASSADPGLAANEQFF. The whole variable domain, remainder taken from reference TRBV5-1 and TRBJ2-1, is KAGVTQTPRYLIKTRGQQVTLSCSPISGHRSVSWYQQTPGQGLQFLFEYFSETQRNKGNFPGRFSGRQFSNSRSEMNVSTLELGDSALYLCASSADPGLAANEQFFGPGTRLTVL.

CDR3 loop: CASSLGVRLSEAFF. The CDR3 region has the DNA TGCGCCAGCAGCTTGGGGGTCCGTTTATCTGAAGCTTTCTTT. The chain links TRBV5-1 to TRBJ1-1; the D is unclear. Germline CDR1 is SGHRS and CDR2 is YFSETQ. The CDR3 length is 14 residues. The V gene lost 0 bases and the J gene lost 6 bases, with 12 bases spanning the gap.

The CDR3 DNA reads as TGTGCCAGCTCACCACGCAAGAACCAAGAGACCCAGTACTTC. Its translation: CASSPRKNQETQYF. The chain has TRBV18 and TRBJ2-5, with D hard to call. Trimming took off 1 base at V and 0 bases at J, with 6 bases between the two ends. Per germline, CDR1 KGHSH and CDR2 LQKENI. CDR3 length equals 14 residues. Full variable domain (remainder filled in from reference TRBV18 and TRBJ2-5): NAGVMQNPRHLVRRRGQEARLRCSPMKGHSHVYWYRQLPEEGLKFMVYLQKENIIDESGMPKERFSAEFPKEGPSILRIQQVVRGDSAAYFCASSPRKNQETQYFGPGTRLLVL.

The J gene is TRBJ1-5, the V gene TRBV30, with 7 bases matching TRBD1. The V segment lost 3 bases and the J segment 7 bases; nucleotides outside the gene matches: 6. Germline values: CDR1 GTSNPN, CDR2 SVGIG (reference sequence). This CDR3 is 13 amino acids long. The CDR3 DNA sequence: TGTGCCTGGAGCAGGGGGATCGGGCAGCCCCAGCATTTT. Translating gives CAWSRGIGQPQHF.

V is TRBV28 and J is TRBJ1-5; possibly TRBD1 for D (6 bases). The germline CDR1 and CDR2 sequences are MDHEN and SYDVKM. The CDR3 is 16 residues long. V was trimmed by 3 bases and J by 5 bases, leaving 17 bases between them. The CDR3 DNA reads TGTGCCAGCAGTTTTAACGTGGGGGGCCCGGATCAGCCCCAGCATTTT. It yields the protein CASSFNVGGPDQPQHF.

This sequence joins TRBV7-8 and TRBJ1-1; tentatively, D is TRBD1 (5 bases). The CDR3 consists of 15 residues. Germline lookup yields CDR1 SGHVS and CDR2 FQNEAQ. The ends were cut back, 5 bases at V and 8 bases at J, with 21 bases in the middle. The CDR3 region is CASSLNPSGSNEAFF. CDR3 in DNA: TGTGCCAGCAGCCTCAACCCCTCAGGGTCAAACGAAGCTTTCTTT.

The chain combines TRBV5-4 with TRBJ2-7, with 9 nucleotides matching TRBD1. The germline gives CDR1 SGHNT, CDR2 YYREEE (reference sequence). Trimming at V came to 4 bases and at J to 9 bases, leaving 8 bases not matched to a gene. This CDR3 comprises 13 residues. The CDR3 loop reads CASSPRDREVQYF. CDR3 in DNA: TGTGCCAGCAGCCCCCGGGACAGGGAAGTGCAGTACTTC.

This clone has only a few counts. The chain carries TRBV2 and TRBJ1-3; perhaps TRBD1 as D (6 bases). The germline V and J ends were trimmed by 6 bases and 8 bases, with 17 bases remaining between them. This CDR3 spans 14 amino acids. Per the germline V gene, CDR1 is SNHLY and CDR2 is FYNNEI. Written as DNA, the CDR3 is TGTGCCAGCAGGGGGGGGGCTCAACGGGACACCATATATTTT. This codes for CASRGGAQRDTIYF.

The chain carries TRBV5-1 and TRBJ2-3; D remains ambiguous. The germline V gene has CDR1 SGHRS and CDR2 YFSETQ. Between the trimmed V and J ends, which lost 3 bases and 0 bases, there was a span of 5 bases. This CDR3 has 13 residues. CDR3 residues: CASSSSSTDTQYF. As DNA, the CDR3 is TGCGCCAGCAGCTCTAGTAGCACAGATACGCAGTATTTT.

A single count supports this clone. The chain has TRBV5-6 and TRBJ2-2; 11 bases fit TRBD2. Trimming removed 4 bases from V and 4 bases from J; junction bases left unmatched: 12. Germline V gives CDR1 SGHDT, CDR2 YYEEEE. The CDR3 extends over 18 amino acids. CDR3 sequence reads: CASSAGLAGGLGTGELFF. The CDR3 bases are TGTGCCAGCAGCGCGGGGCTAGCGGGAGGTTTGGGCACCGGGGAGCTGTTTTTT.

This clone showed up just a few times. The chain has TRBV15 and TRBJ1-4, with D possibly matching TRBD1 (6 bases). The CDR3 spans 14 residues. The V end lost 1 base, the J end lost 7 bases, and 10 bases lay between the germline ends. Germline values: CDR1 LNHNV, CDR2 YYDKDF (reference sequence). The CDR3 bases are TGTGCCACCAGCAGAGGACAGGCTAGTGAAAAACTGTTTTTT. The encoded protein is CATSRGQASEKLFF. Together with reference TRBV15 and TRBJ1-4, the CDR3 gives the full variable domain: DAMVIQNPRYQVTQFGKPVTLSCSQTLNHNVMYWYQQKSSQAPKLLFHYYDKDFNNEADTPDNFQSRRPNTSFCFLDIRSPGLGDTAMYLCATSRGQASEKLFFGSGTQLSVL.

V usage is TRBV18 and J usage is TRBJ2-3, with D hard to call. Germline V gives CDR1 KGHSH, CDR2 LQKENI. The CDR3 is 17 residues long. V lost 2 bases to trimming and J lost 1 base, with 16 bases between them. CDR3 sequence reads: CASSPGFDGMGTDTQYF. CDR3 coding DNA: TGTGCCAGCTCACCAGGTTTCGATGGGATGGGCACAGATACGCAGTATTTT.

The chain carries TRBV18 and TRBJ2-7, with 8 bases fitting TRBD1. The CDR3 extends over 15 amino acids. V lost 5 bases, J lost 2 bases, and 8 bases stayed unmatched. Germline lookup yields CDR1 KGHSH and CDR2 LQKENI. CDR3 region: CASSNRDRPPYEQYF. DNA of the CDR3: TGTGCCAGCTCAAACCGGGACAGGCCCCCCTACGAGCAGTACTTC.

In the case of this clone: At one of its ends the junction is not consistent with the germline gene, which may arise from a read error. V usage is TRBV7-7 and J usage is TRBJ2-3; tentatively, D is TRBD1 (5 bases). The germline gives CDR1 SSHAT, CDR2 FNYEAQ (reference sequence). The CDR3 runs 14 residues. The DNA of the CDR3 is TGTGCTAGCAGCTTGGGGCCATACAGTTATACGCAGTATTTT. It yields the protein CASSLGPYSYTQYF.

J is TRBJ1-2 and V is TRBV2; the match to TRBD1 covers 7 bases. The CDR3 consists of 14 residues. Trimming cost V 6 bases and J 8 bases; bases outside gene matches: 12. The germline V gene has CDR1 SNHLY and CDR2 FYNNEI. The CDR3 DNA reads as TGTGCCAGCAGAGAGGAGACAGGGTTGGGCGGCTACACCTTC. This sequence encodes CASREETGLGGYTF.